This T cell receptor beta chain was identified during a study of identifying expanded T cells in peripheral blood. Method: immunoSEQ multiplex PCR; TCRdb's copy keeps in-frame clones and lacks some. The sample has about 100,000 clones, 70% to 90% seen once. Regarding the study as a whole: Across healthy donors, higher total template counts meant significantly greater approximately two-week count variance. Over about two and four weeks, about 15 and 19 clones changed, versus around 1.3 between replicates.

Turning to this clone: Its antigen is unknown.

The CDR3 is made up of 12 amino acids. Trimming cost V 6 bases and J 7 bases, with 12 bases left between them. Germline V gene data show CDR1 as SQVTM and CDR2 as ANQGSEA. Healthy donors had no documented immune events, such as infections, while sampled. Material: blood. The rearrangement uses TRBV29-1 and TRBJ1-4, with unresolved D. The source of this sequence is a person aged 18 to 75 in good health. Here the CDR3 reads CSVAEGGEKLFF. Here the CDR3 DNA reads TGCAGCGTCGCCGAGGGTGGTGAAAAACTGTTTTTT.